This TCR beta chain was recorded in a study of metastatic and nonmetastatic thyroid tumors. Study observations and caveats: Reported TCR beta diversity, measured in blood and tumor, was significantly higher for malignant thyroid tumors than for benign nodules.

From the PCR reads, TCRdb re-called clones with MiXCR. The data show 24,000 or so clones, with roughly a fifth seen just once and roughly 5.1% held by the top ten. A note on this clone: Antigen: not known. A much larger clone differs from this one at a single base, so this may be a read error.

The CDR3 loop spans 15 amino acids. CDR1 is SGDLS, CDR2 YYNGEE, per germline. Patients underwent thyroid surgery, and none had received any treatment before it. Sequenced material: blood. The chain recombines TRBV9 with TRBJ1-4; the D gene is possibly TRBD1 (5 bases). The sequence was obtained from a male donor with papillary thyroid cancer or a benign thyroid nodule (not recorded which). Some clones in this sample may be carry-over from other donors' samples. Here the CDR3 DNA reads TGTGCCAACAGCGTGTGGGGGGGTACGGATGAAAAACTGTTTTTT. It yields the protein CANSVWGGTDEKLFF.